This is a list of T cell receptor beta chains from one sample in a study of Ad26.COV2.S vaccination and SARS-CoV-2 variants. Sequencing used immunoSEQ multiplex PCR; TCRdb keeps in-frame clones, though not all of them. The data show about 450,000 clones, roughly 89% seen once. The sample here was peripheral blood, taken in a trial of Ad26.COV2.S vaccine versus placebo. The source of these receptors is a person aged 18-65 years who received the Ad26.COV2.S COVID-19 vaccine or a placebo. Both conserved end residues are part of each CDR3. The D gene is left open where the match is weak. A clone size is listed for some rows: how often the clone was seen (once, few, many), or a class if it is expanded.

j_call	v_call	clone_size	d_call	cdr3_nt	cdr3_aa
TRBJ2-2	TRBV9	.	.	TGTGCCAGCAGCGTAGTTGCCGGGGAGCTGTTTTTT	CASSVVAGELFF
TRBJ1-3	TRBV5-1	.	.	TGCGCCAGCAGCTGGGGGGGGGCACCCTCTGGAAACACCATATATTTT	CASSWGGAPSGNTIYF
TRBJ2-1	TRBV7-3	.	TRBD2	TGTGCCAGCACCTTGGGACTAGCGGGGGTCAATGAGCAGTTCTTC	CASTLGLAGVNEQFF
TRBJ2-3	TRBV6-4	once	TRBD1	TGTGCTTTACAGGGGGCAATTGGAGATACGCAGTATTTT	CALQGAIGDTQYF
TRBJ1-4	TRBV30	.	.	TGTGCCTGGAGTGTGGGGGCGAGCCTATCTAATGAAAAACTGTTTTTT	CAWSVGASLSNEKLFF
TRBJ1-4	TRBV30	.	.	TGTGCCTGGAGTGTGCCCCGGTGGAGGGCTTCTAATGAAAAACTGTTTTTT	CAWSVPRWRASNEKLFF
TRBJ2-5	TRBV7-3	.	TRBD2	TGTGCCAGCAGCTTAAGCGGGGGTGAAGAGACCCAGTACTTC	CASSLSGGEETQYF
TRBJ1-6	TRBV15	.	.	TGTGCCACCAGCAGAGGGCTATGGGGGGGACAAGGGAATTCACCCCTCCACTTT	CATSRGLWGGQGNSPLHF
TRBJ1-5	TRBV9	.	.	TGTGCCAGCAGCGTAGGGCAGGGGTTTCAGCCCCAGCATTTT	CASSVGQGFQPQHF
TRBJ1-1	TRBV5-1	.	TRBD1	TGCGCCAGCAGCAAAGACAGGGTGAACACTGAAGCTTTCTTT	CASSKDRVNTEAFF
TRBJ2-1	TRBV5-4	.	.	TGTGCCAGCAGCTTGGAGCCTGGCCTCAATGAGCAGTTCTTC	CASSLEPGLNEQFF
TRBJ2-2	TRBV7-9	.	.	TGTGCCAGCAGCCCGTGGACCGGGGAGCTGTTTTTT	CASSPWTGELFF
TRBJ1-2	TRBV5-6	once	TRBD1	TGTGCCAGCAGCATACCCGGGACAGCTAACTATGGCTACACCTTC	CASSIPGTANYGYTF
TRBJ2-5	TRBV10-3	.	.	TGTGCCACCACGGTGGGTTTTCAAGAGACCCAGTACTTC	CATTVGFQETQYF